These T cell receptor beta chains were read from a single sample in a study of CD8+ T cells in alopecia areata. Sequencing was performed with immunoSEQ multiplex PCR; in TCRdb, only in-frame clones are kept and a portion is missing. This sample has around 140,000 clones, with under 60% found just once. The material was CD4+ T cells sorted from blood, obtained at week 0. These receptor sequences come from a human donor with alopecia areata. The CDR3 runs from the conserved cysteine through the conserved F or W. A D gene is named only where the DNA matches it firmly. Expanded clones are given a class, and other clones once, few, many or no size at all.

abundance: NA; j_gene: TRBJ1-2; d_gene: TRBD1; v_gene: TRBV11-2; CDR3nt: TGTGCCAGCAGCTTAGATCGAACAGGGGTCTATGGCTACACCTTC; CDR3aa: CASSLDRTGVYGYTF
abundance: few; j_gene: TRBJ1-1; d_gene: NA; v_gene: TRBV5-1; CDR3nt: TGCGCCAGCAGCTTCGGGTGGGAAACTGAAGCTTTCTTT; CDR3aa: CASSFGWETEAFF
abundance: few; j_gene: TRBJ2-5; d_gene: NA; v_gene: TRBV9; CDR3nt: TGTGCCAGCAGCGCGGGGGGCCGAAGCCAAGAGACCCAGTACTTC; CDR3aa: CASSAGGRSQETQYF
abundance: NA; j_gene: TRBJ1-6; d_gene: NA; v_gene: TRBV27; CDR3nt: TGTGCCAGCAGTTTCAGGGGCTCCTATAATTCACCCCTCCACTTT; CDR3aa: CASSFRGSYNSPLHF
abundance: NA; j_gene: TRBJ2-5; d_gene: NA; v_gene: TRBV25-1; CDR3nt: TGTGCCAGGTTCTCTGGGGGTGGTCAAGAGACCCAGTACTTC; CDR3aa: CARFSGGGQETQYF
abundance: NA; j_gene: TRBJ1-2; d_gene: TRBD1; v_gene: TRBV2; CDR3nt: TGTGCCAGCAGGGCCGGGACAGGGGTAGTCTATGGCTACACCTTC; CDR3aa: CASRAGTGVVYGYTF
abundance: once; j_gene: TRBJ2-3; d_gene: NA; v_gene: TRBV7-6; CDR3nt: TGTGCCAGCAGCTTAATTGGGGCCAGCACAGATACGCAGTATTTT; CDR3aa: CASSLIGASTDTQYF
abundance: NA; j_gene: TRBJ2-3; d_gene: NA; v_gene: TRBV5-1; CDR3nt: TGCGCCAGCAGCCTTGATCCCGCTAGCACAGATACGCAGTATTTT; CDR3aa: CASSLDPASTDTQYF
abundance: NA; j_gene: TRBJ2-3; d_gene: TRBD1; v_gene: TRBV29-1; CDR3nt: TGCAGCGCGCTCGGGACAGGTGGTACGCAGTATTTT; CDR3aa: CSALGTGGTQYF
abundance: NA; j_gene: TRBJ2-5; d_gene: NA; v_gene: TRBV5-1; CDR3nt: TGCGCCAGCAGGTCTGTTATTCAAGAGACCCAGTACTTC; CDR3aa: CASRSVIQETQYF
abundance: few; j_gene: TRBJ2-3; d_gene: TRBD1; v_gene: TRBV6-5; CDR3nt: TGTGCCAGCAGTTACACGGGACAGGGCACAGATACGCAGTATTTT; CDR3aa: CASSYTGQGTDTQYF
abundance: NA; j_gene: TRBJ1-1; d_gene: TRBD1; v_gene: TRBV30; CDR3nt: TGTGCCTGGAGGGACAGGGCGGGCACTGAAGCTTTCTTT; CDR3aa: CAWRDRAGTEAFF
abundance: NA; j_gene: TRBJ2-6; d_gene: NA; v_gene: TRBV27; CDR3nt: TGTGCCAGCAGTTTTTGGGGGTCTGGGGCCAACGTCCTGACTTTC; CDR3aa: CASSFWGSGANVLTF
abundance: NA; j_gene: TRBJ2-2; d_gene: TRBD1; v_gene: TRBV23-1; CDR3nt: TGCGCCAGCAGTGTCCCGGGACAGGGATCCGGGGAGCTGTTTTTT; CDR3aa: CASSVPGQGSGELFF
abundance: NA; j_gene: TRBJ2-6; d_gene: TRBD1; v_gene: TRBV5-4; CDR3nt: TGTGCCAGCAGCGGGGGACAGGGGGTGTCTGGGGCCAACGTCCTGACTTTC; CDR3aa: CASSGGQGVSGANVLTF
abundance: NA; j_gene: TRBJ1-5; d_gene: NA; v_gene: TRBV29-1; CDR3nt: TGCAGCGTTGAAACCCCCCGGGGGCGCCCCCCTGGCAATCAGCCCCAGCATTTT; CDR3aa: CSVETPRGRPPGNQPQHF
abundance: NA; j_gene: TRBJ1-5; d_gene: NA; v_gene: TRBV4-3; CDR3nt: TGCGCCAGCAGCCAAGATCGGCATCAGCCCCAGCATTTT; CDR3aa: CASSQDRHQPQHF
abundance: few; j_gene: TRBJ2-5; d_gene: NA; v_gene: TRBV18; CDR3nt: TGTGCCAGCTCACGAGCTGCGAAGACCCAGTACTTC; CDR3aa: CASSRAAKTQYF
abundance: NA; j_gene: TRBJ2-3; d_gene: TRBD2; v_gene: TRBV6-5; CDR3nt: TGTGCCAGCAGGAAAAGCGGGGCCACAGATACGCAGTATTTT; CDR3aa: CASRKSGATDTQYF
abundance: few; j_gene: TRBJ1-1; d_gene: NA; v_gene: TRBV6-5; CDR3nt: TGTGCCAGCAGTTATGGGGGGGAAGCTTTCTTT; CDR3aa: CASSYGGEAFF
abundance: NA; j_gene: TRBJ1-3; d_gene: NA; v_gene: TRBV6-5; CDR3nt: TGTGCCATCAGTCCGACTGGACCCGGAAACACCATATATTTT; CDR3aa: CAISPTGPGNTIYF
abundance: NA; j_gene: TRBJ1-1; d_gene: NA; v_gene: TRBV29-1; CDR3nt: TGCAGCGTTGCGACAGACCGCAGGGACACTGAAGCTTTCTTT; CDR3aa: CSVATDRRDTEAFF
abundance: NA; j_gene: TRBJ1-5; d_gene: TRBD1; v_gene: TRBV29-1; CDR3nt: TGCAGCGTTGAAGCTAGACAGGGAAATCAGCCCCAGCATTTT; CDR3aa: CSVEARQGNQPQHF
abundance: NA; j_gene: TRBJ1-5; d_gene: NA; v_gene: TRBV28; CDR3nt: TGTGCCAGCAGTCCTCTCGGCAACCAGCATTTT; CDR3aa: CASSPLGNQHF
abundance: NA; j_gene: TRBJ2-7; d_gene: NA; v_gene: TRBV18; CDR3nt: TGTGCCAGCTCCCTTGACAGATCCTACGAGCAGTACTTC; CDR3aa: CASSLDRSYEQYF
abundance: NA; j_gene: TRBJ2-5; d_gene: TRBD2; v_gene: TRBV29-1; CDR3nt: TGCAGCGCTGGGACTAGCGGGGGAGTAGAGACCCAGTACTTC; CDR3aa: CSAGTSGGVETQYF
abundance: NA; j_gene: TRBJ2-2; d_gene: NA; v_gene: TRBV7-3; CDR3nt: TGTGCCAGCAGCTTAGGGATGGGCGGAACCGGGGAGCTGTTTTTT; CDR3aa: CASSLGMGGTGELFF
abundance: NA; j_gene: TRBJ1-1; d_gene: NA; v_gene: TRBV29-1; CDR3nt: TGCAGCGTTGTTCGAGCCCAGGGCACTGAAGCTTTCTTT; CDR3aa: CSVVRAQGTEAFF
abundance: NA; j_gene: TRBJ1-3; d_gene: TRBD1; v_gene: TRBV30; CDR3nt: TGTGCCTGGAGGGACAGGGGGGACACCATATATTTT; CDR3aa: CAWRDRGDTIYF
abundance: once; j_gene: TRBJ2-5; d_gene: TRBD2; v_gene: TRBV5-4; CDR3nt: TGTGCCAGCAGCCCCGGGGGGGGGACGCAAGAGACCCAGTACTTC; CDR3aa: CASSPGGGTQETQYF
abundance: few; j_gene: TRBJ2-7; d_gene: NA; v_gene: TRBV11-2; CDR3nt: TGTGCCAGCAGCTTAGCGGGTACCTACGAGCAGTACTTC; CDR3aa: CASSLAGTYEQYF
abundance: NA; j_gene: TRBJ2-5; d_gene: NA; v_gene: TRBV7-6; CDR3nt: TGTGCCAGCAGCTTAGCCCCCTTTAAAGAGACCCAGTACTTC; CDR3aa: CASSLAPFKETQYF
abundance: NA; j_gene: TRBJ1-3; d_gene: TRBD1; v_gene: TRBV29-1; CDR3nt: TGCAGCGTTGTGTTCAAGGGGGCTATGAACACCATATATTTT; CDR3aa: CSVVFKGAMNTIYF
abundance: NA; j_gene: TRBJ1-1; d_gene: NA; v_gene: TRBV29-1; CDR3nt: TGCAGCGTTGATGAGGGGTTTACTGAAGCTTTCTTT; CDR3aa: CSVDEGFTEAFF
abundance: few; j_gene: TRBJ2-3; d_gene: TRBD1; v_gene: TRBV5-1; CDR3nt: TGCGCCAGCAGCCCTTGGGACAGGGGCACAGATACGCAGTATTTT; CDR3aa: CASSPWDRGTDTQYF
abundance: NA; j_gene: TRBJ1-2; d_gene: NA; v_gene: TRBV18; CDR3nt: TGTGCCAGCTCATCAAAACAGCTAGCTAACTATGGCTACACCTTC; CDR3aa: CASSSKQLANYGYTF
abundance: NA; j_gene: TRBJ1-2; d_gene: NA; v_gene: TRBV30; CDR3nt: TGTGCCTGGAGTCCGGGACGCTATGGCTACACCTTC; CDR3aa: CAWSPGRYGYTF
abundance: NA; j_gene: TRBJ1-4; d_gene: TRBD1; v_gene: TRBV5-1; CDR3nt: TGCGCCAGCAGCTCGACAGGGGTTGAAAAACTGTTTTTT; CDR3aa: CASSSTGVEKLFF
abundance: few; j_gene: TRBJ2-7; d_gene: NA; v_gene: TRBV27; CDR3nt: TGTGCCAGCAGCCTAACCCCCTACGAGCAGTACTTC; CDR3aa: CASSLTPYEQYF
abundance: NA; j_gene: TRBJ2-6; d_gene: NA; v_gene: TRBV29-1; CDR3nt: TGCAGCGTTCAGGCCAACTCTGGGGCCAACGTCCTGACTTTC; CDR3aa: CSVQANSGANVLTF
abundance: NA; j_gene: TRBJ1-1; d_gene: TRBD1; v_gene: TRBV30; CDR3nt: TGTGCCTGGGGACAGGGATCGAACACTGAAGCTTTCTTT; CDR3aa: CAWGQGSNTEAFF
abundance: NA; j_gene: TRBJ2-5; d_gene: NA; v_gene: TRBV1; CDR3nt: TGCACCAGCAGCCAAGAAGGAGGGGAGGTACGCCAAGAGACCCAGTACTTC; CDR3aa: CTSSQEGGEVRQETQYF
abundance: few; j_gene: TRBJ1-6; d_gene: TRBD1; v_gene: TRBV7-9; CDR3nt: TGTGCCAGCAGCACCGGGACAGGGAATTCACCCCTCCACTTT; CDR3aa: CASSTGTGNSPLHF
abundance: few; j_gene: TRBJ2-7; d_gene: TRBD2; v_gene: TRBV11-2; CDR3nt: TGTGCCAGCAGCTCGGGACTAGCGGGGGGACGGCAGTACTTC; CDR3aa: CASSSGLAGGRQYF
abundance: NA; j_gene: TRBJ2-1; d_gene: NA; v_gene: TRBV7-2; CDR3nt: TGTGCCAGCAGCCCAAGTACACGGACAGTCTCCTACAATGAGCAGTTCTTC; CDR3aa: CASSPSTRTVSYNEQFF
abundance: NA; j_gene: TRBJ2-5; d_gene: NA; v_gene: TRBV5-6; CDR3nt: TGTGCCAGCAGTCCTTGGGCTCAAGAGACCCAGTACTTC; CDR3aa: CASSPWAQETQYF
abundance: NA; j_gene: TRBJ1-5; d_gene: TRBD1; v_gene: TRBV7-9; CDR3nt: TGTGCCAGCAGCCCCGTGGACAGGGTACAGCCCCAGCATTTT; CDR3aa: CASSPVDRVQPQHF
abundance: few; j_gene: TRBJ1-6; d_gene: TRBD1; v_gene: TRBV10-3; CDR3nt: TGTGCCATCAGTGAGGGAGACAGGGATGGCTCACCCCTCCACTTT; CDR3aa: CAISEGDRDGSPLHF
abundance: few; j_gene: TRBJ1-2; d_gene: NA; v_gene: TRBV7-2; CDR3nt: TGTGCCAGCAGCTTAGGACGGTTCTACTACACCTTC; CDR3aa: CASSLGRFYYTF
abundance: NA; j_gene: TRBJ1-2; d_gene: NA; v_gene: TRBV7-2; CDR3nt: TGTGCCAGCAGCCCGGGGTTCTATGGCTACACCTTC; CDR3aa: CASSPGFYGYTF
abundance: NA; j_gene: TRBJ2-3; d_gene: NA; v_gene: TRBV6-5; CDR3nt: TGTGCCATCAAAGGGGCCTTTAGCACAGATACGCAGTATTTT; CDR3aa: CAIKGAFSTDTQYF
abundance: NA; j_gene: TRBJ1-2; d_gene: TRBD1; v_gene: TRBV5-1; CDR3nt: TGCGCCAGCAGCCCCGGGACAGACGCTAACTATGGCTACACCTTC; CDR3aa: CASSPGTDANYGYTF
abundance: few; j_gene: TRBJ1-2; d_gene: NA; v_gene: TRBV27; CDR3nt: TGTGCCAGCAGATCAGCTGGTGAACCGGACTATGGCTACACCTTC; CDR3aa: CASRSAGEPDYGYTF
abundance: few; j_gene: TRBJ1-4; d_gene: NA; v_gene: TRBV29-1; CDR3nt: TGCAGCGTTGTAACCAGGTTGGGTGAAAAACTGTTTTTT; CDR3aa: CSVVTRLGEKLFF